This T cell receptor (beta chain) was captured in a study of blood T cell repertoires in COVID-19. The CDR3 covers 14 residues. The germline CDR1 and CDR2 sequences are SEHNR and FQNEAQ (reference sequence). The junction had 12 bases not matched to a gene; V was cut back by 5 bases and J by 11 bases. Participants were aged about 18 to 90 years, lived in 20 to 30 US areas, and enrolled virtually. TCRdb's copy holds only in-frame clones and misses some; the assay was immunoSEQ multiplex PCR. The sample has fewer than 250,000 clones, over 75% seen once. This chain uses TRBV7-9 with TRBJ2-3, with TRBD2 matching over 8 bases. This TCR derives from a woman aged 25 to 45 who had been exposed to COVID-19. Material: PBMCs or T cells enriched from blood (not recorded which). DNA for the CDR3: TGTGCCAGCAGCCCACTAGTGGGACTAGGATTGCAGTATTTT. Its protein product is CASSPLVGLGLQYF.